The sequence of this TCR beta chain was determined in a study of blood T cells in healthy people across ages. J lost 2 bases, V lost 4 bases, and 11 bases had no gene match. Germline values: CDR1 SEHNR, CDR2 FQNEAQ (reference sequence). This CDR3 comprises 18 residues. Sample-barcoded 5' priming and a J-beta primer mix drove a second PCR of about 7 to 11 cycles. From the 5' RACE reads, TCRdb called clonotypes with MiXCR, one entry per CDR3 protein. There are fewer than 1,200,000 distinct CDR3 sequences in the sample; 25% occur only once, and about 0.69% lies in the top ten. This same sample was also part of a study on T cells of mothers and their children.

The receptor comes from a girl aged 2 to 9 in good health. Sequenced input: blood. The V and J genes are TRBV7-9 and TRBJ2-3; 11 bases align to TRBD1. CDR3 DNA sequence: TGTGCCAGCAGCTCACCCCCAGGGACAGGGGGTATCACAGATACGCAGTATTTT. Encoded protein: CASSSPPGTGGITDTQYF.